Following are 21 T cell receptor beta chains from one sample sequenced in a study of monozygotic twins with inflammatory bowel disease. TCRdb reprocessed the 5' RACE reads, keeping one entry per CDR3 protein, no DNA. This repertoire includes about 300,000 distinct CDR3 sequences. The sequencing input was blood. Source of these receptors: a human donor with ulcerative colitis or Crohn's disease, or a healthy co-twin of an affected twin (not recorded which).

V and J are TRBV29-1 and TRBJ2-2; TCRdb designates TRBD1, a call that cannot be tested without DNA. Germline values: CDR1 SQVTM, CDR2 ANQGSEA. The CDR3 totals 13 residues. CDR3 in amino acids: CSVSGFGTGELFF.

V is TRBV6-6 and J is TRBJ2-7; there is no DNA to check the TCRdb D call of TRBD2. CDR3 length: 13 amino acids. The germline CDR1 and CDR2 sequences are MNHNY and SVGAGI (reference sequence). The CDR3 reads CASSYATTREQYF.

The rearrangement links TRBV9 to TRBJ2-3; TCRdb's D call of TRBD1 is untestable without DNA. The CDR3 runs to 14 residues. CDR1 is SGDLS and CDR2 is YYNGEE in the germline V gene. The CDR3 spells CASGGGRHTDTQYF.

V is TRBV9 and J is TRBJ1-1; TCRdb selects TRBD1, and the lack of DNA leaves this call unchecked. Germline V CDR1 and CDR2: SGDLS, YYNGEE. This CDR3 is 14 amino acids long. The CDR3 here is CASTRQGAGTEAFF. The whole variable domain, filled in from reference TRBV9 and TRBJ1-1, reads DSGVTQTPKHLITATGQRVTLRCSPRSGDLSVYWYQQSLDQGLQFLIQYYNGEERAKGNILERFSAQQFPDLHSELNLSSLELGDSALYFCASTRQGAGTEAFFGQGTRLTVV.

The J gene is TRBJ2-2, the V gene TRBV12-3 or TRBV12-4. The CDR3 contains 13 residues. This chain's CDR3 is CASSLEGIGELFF.

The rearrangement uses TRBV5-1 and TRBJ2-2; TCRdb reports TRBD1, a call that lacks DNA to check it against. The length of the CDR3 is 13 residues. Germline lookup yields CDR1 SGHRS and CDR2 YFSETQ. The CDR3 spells CASSKTDTGELFF. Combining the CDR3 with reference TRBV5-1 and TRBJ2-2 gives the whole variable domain KAGVTQTPRYLIKTRGQQVTLSCSPISGHRSVSWYQQTPGQGLQFLFEYFSETQRNKGNFPGRFSGRQFSNSRSEMNVSTLELGDSALYLCASSKTDTGELFFGEGSRLTVL.

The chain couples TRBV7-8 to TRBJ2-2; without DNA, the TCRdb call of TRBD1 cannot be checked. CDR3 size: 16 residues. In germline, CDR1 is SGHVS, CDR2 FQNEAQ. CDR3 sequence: CASSLPGQGKAGELFF.

Here the CDR3 reads CASTARQTYNEQFF. The V and J genes are TRBV7-2 and TRBJ2-1; TCRdb outputs TRBD1, but without DNA this stays unchecked. CDR1 is SGHTA and CDR2 is FQGNSA in the germline V gene. The length of the CDR3 is 14 residues.

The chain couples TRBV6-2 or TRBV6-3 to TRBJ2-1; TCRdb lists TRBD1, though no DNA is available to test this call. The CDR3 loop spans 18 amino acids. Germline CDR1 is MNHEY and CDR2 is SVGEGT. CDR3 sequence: CASSYQRGGLSRGNEQFF.

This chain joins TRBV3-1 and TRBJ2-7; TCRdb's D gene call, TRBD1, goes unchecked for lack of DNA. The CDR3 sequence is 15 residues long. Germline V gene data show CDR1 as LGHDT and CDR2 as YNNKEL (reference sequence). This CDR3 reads CASSQGTVNSYEQYF.

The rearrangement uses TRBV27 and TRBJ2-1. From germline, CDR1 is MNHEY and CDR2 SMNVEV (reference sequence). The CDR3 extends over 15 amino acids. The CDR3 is CASSLSGRYYNEQFF.

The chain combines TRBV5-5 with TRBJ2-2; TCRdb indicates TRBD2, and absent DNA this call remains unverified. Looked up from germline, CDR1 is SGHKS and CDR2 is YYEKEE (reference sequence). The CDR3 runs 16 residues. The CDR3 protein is CASSFLAGGNTGELFF.

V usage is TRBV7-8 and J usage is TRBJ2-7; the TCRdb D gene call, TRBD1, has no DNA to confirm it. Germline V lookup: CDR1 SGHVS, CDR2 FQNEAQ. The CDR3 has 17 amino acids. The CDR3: CASSLVGWGQGTYEQYF.

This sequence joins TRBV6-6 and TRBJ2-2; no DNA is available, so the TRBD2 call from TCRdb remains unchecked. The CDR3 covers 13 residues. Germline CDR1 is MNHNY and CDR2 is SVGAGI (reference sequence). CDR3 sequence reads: CASSPRAPGELFF.

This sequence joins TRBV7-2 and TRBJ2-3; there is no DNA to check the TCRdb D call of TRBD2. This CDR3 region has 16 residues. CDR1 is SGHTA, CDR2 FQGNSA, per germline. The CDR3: CASSRRLAGVIDTQYF.

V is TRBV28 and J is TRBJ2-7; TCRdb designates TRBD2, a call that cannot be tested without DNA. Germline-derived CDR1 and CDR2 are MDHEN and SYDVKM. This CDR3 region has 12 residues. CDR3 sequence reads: CASSGTRDEQYF.

The CDR3 reads CATSRALGEQYF. The genes are TRBV15 and TRBJ2-7. CDR1 and CDR2 from the germline V gene are LNHNV and YYDKDF (reference sequence). The CDR3 sequence is 12 residues long.

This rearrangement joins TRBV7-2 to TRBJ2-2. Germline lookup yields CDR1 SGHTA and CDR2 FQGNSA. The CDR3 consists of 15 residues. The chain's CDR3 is CASSLRRKNTGELFF.

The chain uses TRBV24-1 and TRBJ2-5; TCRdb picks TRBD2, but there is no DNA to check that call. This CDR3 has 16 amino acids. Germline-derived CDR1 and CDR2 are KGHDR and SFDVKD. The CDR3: CATSGASGNDQETQYF.

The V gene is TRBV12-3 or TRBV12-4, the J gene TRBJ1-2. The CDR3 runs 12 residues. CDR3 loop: CAAGGSIYGYTF.

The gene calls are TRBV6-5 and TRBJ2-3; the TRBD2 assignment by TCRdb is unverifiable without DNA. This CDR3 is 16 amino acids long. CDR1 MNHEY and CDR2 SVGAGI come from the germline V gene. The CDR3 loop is CASSYSSQGGTDTQYF.